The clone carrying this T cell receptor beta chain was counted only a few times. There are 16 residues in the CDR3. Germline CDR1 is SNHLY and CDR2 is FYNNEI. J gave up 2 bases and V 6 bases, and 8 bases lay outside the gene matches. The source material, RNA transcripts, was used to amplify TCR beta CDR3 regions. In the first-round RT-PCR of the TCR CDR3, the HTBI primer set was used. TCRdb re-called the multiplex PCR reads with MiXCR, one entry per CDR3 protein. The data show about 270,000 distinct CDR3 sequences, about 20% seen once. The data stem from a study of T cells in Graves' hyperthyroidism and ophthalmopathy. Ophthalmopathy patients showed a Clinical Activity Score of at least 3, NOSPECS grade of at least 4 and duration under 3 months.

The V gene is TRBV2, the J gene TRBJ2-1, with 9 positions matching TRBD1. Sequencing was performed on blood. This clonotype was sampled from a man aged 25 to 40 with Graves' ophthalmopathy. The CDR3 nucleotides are TGTGCCAGCAGCGGTTCCAGACAGGGGGCCTACAATGAGCAGTTCTTC. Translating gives CASSGSRQGAYNEQFF.